This T cell receptor (beta chain) comes out of a study of blood T cell repertoires in COVID-19. Study overall: Specimens from acute and convalescent COVID-19 originated in the United States, Italy and Spain. PBMCs, B-cell-depleted T cells, or T cells provided the cDNA or gDNA that made up the material.

How the authors handled the data: Reference gene primers were amplified, and this amplification served to estimate nucleated cell counts. Clones were read by immunoSEQ multiplex PCR, and TCRdb kept only the in-frame ones, dropping some. The DNA was the basis for D and trimming; V, J and clone size are from that table. The sample records approximately 32,000 clones, just over 85% being singletons. CDR3 length: 16 residues. Germline loops: CDR1 SGHAT, CDR2 FQNNGV. Trimming took 8 bases from V and 1 from J; bases not matched to a gene: 9. The genes are TRBV11-2 and TRBJ2-3; 10 bases align to TRBD2. This TCR was recovered from a human donor in a cohort sampled during active COVID-19. Specimen: peripheral blood. CDR3 in amino acids: CASRRPGLARTDTQYF. The DNA for the CDR3 is TGTGCCAGCCGCCGACCGGGACTAGCGCGCACAGATACGCAGTATTTT.